These 2 T cell receptor beta chains came from one sample sequenced in a study of control samples from healthy donors and cancer patients. Some clones are missing from TCRdb's copy, which holds only in-frame ones; the method was immunoSEQ multiplex PCR. The data contain over 25,000 clones, around nine tenths of them seen just once; the ten biggest clones take up about 1.6%. The sequenced material came from PBMCs. These receptors all come from a woman between 40 and 50 years old with lung cancer.

The V call is TRBV6-5, the J call TRBJ2-1; a possible D gene is TRBD2 (6 bases). The CDR3 length is 15 residues. Trimming removed 6 bases from V and 7 bases from J, with 19 bases in between. Germline values: CDR1 MNHEY, CDR2 SVGAGI. The CDR3, as DNA: TGTGCCAGCAGGCCACCAGGGCTTGGGAGGAATGAGCAGTTCTTC. The encoded protein is CASRPPGLGRNEQFF.

The V gene is TRBV2, the J gene TRBJ1-1; 7 bases are a match to TRBD1. There are 16 residues in the CDR3. Germline V gene data show CDR1 as SNHLY and CDR2 as FYNNEI. The J segment lost 4 bases and the V segment lost 0 bases, leaving 8 bases of the junction unmatched. The CDR3 region has the DNA TGTGCCAGCAGTGAAGCGCTTAAGGGGGCCTCCACTGAAGCTTTCTTT. Translated: CASSEALKGASTEAFF.